What follows are 25 T cell receptor beta chains derived from one specimen sequenced in a study of PD-1 blockade in classical Hodgkin lymphoma. The protocol was immunoSEQ multiplex PCR, while the TCRdb copy is restricted to in-frame clones and leaves out a portion. The data contain fewer than 30,000 clones, around 72% of them singletons. The time point: cycle 4 day 1 (C4D1), after less than 7 weeks of nivolumab. Brentuximab vedotin exposure varied, and every patient relapsed after autologous stem cell transplantation. Sequenced material: peripheral blood mononuclear cells (PBMCs), taken before the fourth cycle of nivolumab. These receptors came from a human donor with classical Hodgkin lymphoma.

V gene TRBV7-9 combines with J gene TRBJ1-2; 7 nucleotides align to TRBD1. Germline V CDR1 and CDR2: SEHNR, FQNEAQ (reference sequence). V gave up 4 bases and J gave up 0 bases; unmatched junction bases: 11. The CDR3 length is 17 residues. The CDR3 region is CASSSRPGQLANYGYTF. CDR3 nucleotide sequence: TGTGCCAGCAGCTCCCGGCCGGGACAGTTAGCTAACTATGGCTACACCTTC.

This clone was seen just once. The genes are TRBV30 and TRBJ1-1; D is ambiguous. CDR1 and CDR2 from the germline V gene are GTSNPN and SVGIG (reference sequence). The CDR3 spans 14 residues. The V end was cut by 5 bases, the J end by 1 base, with 14 bases between. CDR3 DNA sequence: TGTGCCTGGGATTTGGGTTTCGGGAACACTGAAGCTTTCTTT. Its translation is CAWDLGFGNTEAFF.

This clone was picked up a small number of times. This sequence joins TRBV5-6 and TRBJ1-3, with D perhaps TRBD1 (6 bases). The CDR3 covers 16 residues. In germline, CDR1 is SGHDT, CDR2 YYEEEE. Trimming took off 2 bases at V and 0 bases at J, with 12 bases between the two ends. This CDR3 is CASSFQGLSSGNTIYF. The CDR3 DNA is TGTGCCAGCAGCTTCCAGGGGCTAAGCTCTGGAAACACCATATATTTT.

By share, this clone ranks as medium-sized. The chain has TRBV28 and TRBJ2-7; 7 positions match TRBD2. The CDR3 runs 15 residues. CDR1 MDHEN and CDR2 SYDVKM come from the germline V gene. Trimming took 3 bases from V and 4 from J; bases not matched to a gene: 9. CDR3 sequence reads: CASSFLGEGPYEQYF. CDR3 sequence (DNA): TGTGCCAGCAGTTTTCTGGGGGAGGGCCCGTACGAGCAGTACTTC. The complete variable domain, with remaining parts taken from reference TRBV28 and TRBJ2-7, reads DVKVTQSSRYLVKRTGEKVFLECVQDMDHENMFWYRQDPGLGLRLIYFSYDVKMKEKGDIPEGYSVSREKKERFSLILESASTNQTSMYLCASSFLGEGPYEQYFGPGTRLTVT.

This chain joins TRBV28 and TRBJ2-3; TRBD2 matches 12 bases. Germline V gene sequence: CDR1 MDHEN, CDR2 SYDVKM. This CDR3 comprises 18 residues. V shed 6 bases and J 0 bases; nucleotides not matched to a gene: 10. The CDR3 DNA sequence: TGTGCCAGCAGACTAGCGGGGGGCCAGGGCCGTAGCACAGATACGCAGTATTTT. It specifies CASRLAGGQGRSTDTQYF. Full variable domain (remainder filled in from reference TRBV28 and TRBJ2-3): DVKVTQSSRYLVKRTGEKVFLECVQDMDHENMFWYRQDPGLGLRLIYFSYDVKMKEKGDIPEGYSVSREKKERFSLILESASTNQTSMYLCASRLAGGQGRSTDTQYFGPGTRLTVL.

The V call is TRBV27, the J call TRBJ1-6; tentative D call: TRBD1 (6 bases). This CDR3 region has 15 residues. Trimming removed 7 bases from V and 7 bases from J, with 17 bases in between. Germline V gene data show CDR1 as MNHEY and CDR2 as SMNVEV (reference sequence). CDR3 bases: TGTGCCAGCACCCTTTACAGGGACGGAAATTCACCCCTCCACTTT. Amino acids: CASTLYRDGNSPLHF.

V gene TRBV18 combines with J gene TRBJ1-4; TRBD1 matches 8 bases. Germline V CDR1 and CDR2: KGHSH, LQKENI. J was trimmed by 5 bases and V by 6 bases; bases with no gene match: 5. The CDR3 sequence is 14 residues long. CDR3 sequence reads: CASSSGQGNEKLFF. In DNA form, the CDR3 reads TGTGCCAGCTCGTCTGGACAGGGAAATGAAAAACTGTTTTTT.

The chain carries TRBV12-5 and TRBJ2-7; D is uncertain. The ends were cut back, 5 bases at V and 4 bases at J, with 18 bases in the middle. CDR1 and CDR2 from the germline V gene are LGHNT and FRNRAP. The CDR3 sequence is 15 residues long. This chain's CDR3 is CASGPPNEIRYEQYF. The CDR3 DNA follows: TGTGCTAGTGGTCCACCAAACGAGATTAGGTACGAGCAGTACTTC.

There are a few counts of this clone. DNA of the CDR3: TGTGCTAGTGGTTTGTGGACAGCCCTGGGCTACACCTTC. It is translated as CASGLWTALGYTF. This chain connects TRBV12-5 to TRBJ1-2; a weak D match, TRBD1 (6 bases). V was trimmed by 2 bases and J by 8 bases, leaving 12 bases between them. CDR1 LGHNT and CDR2 FRNRAP come from the germline V gene. The CDR3 contains 13 residues.

The chain employs TRBV15 and TRBJ2-6, with D unresolved. CDR1 is LNHNV, CDR2 YYDKDF, per germline (reference sequence). V was cut by 4 bases and J by 4 bases, with 11 bases left in between. CDR3 length equals 15 residues. This chain's CDR3 is CATSTRPLGANVLTF. CDR3 nucleotide sequence: TGTGCCACCAGCACACGACCTCTAGGGGCCAACGTCCTGACTTTC.

The J gene is TRBJ2-7, the V gene TRBV9; a possible D gene is TRBD2 (6 bases). There are 13 residues in the CDR3. Germline V CDR1 and CDR2: SGDLS, YYNGEE. Deletions cut 0 bases from V and 3 bases from J, with 7 bases between. The CDR3 sequence is CASSVDGGYEQYF. The CDR3 DNA reads as TGTGCCAGCAGCGTAGACGGGGGCTACGAGCAGTACTTC.

This clone occurred once. The gene calls are TRBV10-3 and TRBJ2-2; D possibly corresponds to TRBD2 (6 bases). The CDR3 covers 14 residues. Germline V lookup: CDR1 ENHRY, CDR2 SYGVKD. V lost 6 bases and J lost 5, with 13 bases in between. The CDR3 DNA is TGTGCCATCAGGGATGGGAGGCAGACCGGGGAGCTGTTTTTT. The encoded protein is CAIRDGRQTGELFF.

This clone showed up just a few times. This sequence joins TRBV28 and TRBJ1-4, with a tentative D call TRBD1 (5 bases). This CDR3 has 16 amino acids. Per germline, CDR1 MDHEN and CDR2 SYDVKM. Deletions cut 4 bases from V and 7 bases from J, with 19 bases between. CDR3 residues: CASSSPGVGGFEKLFF. In DNA form, the CDR3 reads TGTGCCAGCAGTTCCCCAGGAGTGGGGGGATTTGAAAAACTGTTTTTT. Full variable domain (rest looked up from reference TRBV28 and TRBJ1-4): DVKVTQSSRYLVKRTGEKVFLECVQDMDHENMFWYRQDPGLGLRLIYFSYDVKMKEKGDIPEGYSVSREKKERFSLILESASTNQTSMYLCASSSPGVGGFEKLFFGSGTQLSVL.

V gene TRBV19 combines with J gene TRBJ2-1; 8 bases are shared with TRBD2. Germline lookup yields CDR1 LNHDA and CDR2 SQIVND (reference sequence). CDR3 length: 15 amino acids. J was trimmed by 10 bases and V by 3 bases; bases with no gene match: 11. The CDR3 DNA reads TGTGCCAGTAGTATCGGGAGGGGGATATTAATAGAGCAGTTCTTC. Protein: CASSIGRGILIEQFF. Together with reference TRBV19 and TRBJ2-1, the CDR3 gives the full variable domain: DGGITQSPKYLFRKEGQNVTLSCEQNLNHDAMYWYRQDPGQGLRLIYYSQIVNDFQKGDIAEGYSVSREKKESFPLTVTSAQKNPTAFYLCASSIGRGILIEQFFGPGTRLTVL.

V and J are TRBV9 and TRBJ1-1; 8 bases map to TRBD1. Germline V lookup: CDR1 SGDLS, CDR2 YYNGEE. With 0 bases clipped from V and 6 bases from J, the junction kept 10 bases outside the gene matches. The CDR3 is 16 residues long. In DNA form, the CDR3 reads TGTGCCAGCAGCGTAGCAGGACAGGGAGGAAACCCTGAAGCTTTCTTT. It translates to CASSVAGQGGNPEAFF.

The rearrangement joins TRBV13 to TRBJ2-3, with 13 positions matching TRBD2. V shed 8 bases, J shed 0 bases, and the junction held 8 bases outside the gene matches. CDR3 length: 17 amino acids. Germline loops: CDR1 PRHDT, CDR2 FYEKMQ (reference sequence). CDR3 region: CASSFGTSGVSTDTQYF. Written as DNA, the CDR3 is TGTGCCAGCTCCTTTGGGACTAGCGGGGTTAGCACAGATACGCAGTATTTT.

This clone has only a few counts. This sequence joins TRBV4-1 and TRBJ1-3; no firm D call. V was pared by 9 bases and J by 0 bases, with 3 bases between. This CDR3 comprises 11 residues. Per germline, CDR1 MGHRA and CDR2 YSYEKL. The CDR3 loop reads CASLSGNTIYF. The CDR3 DNA reads TGCGCCAGTCTCTCTGGAAACACCATATATTTT.

The J gene is TRBJ1-1, the V gene TRBV5-4; tentative D call: TRBD1 (5 bases). Deletions cut 3 bases from V and 3 bases from J, with 15 bases between. The germline gives CDR1 SGHNT, CDR2 YYREEE (reference sequence). This CDR3 region has 15 residues. For the CDR3, the DNA is TGTGCCAGCAGCTGGTCGGTCGCGGGGGACACTGAAGCTTTCTTT. It codes for CASSWSVAGDTEAFF.

The chain links TRBV2 to TRBJ2-3; 8 nucleotides agree with TRBD1. CDR3 size: 13 residues. V lost 7 bases, J lost 5 bases, and 5 bases stayed unmatched. Germline V gene data show CDR1 as SNHLY and CDR2 as FYNNEI. This CDR3 reads CASISGGGDTQYF. The CDR3 nucleotides read TGTGCCAGCATCTCAGGGGGCGGAGATACGCAGTATTTT.

This clone is labeled medium-sized. The V gene is TRBV29-1, the J gene TRBJ2-1; possibly TRBD2 for D (5 bases). Trimming shortened V by 7 bases and J by 10 bases, and 14 bases separated the two germline ends. This CDR3 comprises 11 residues. CDR1 and CDR2 from the germline V gene are SQVTM and ANQGSEA. CDR3 sequence: CSAGESKEQFF. The DNA of the CDR3 is TGCAGCGCTGGGGAGTCGAAGGAGCAGTTCTTC.

This clone is labeled as medium-sized. The chain has TRBV19 and TRBJ2-7; D is perhaps TRBD1 or TRBD2 (5 bases each). The CDR3 spans 15 residues. V lost 0 bases and J 3 bases, leaving 12 bases between the germline ends. Germline values: CDR1 LNHDA, CDR2 SQIVND (reference sequence). The CDR3 DNA follows: TGTGCCAGTAGTATAGATGGTCGGGACGGCTACGAGCAGTACTTC. Residues: CASSIDGRDGYEQYF.

V gene TRBV9 combines with J gene TRBJ2-5; D remains unclear. V lost 3 bases, J lost 4 bases, and 10 bases lay in between. From germline, CDR1 is SGDLS and CDR2 YYNGEE. The CDR3 runs to 13 residues. DNA of the CDR3: TGTGCCAGCAGCGCCGCGCCTAGAGAGACCCAGTACTTC. Amino acids: CASSAAPRETQYF. The full variable domain, its missing parts supplied by reference TRBV9 and TRBJ2-5, is DSGVTQTPKHLITATGQRVTLRCSPRSGDLSVYWYQQSLDQGLQFLIQYYNGEERAKGNILERFSAQQFPDLHSELNLSSLELGDSALYFCASSAAPRETQYFGPGTRLLVL.

This chain connects TRBV7-9 to TRBJ2-5; D may be TRBD1 (6 bases). Germline CDR1 and CDR2: SEHNR and FQNEAQ (reference sequence). With 3 bases removed from V and 0 bases from J, the gap between germline ends came to 14 bases. The CDR3 covers 16 residues. The CDR3, as DNA: TGTGCCAGCAGCTTCCTCGGGACACCCAACCAAGAGACCCAGTACTTC. Translation gives CASSFLGTPNQETQYF.

The V call is TRBV11-1, the J call TRBJ2-7; D is undetermined. This CDR3 region has 12 residues. V lost 2 bases and J lost 3, with 5 bases in between. Germline V gene sequence: CDR1 SGHAT, CDR2 FQDESV (reference sequence). The CDR3 is CASSLSNYEQYF. The CDR3 nucleotides are TGTGCCAGCAGCTTATCGAACTACGAGCAGTACTTC. The whole variable domain, remainder taken from reference TRBV11-1 and TRBJ2-7, is EAEVAQSPRYKITEKSQAVAFWCDPISGHATLYWYRQILGQGPELLVQFQDESVVDDSQLPKDRFSAERLKGVDSTLKIQPAELGDSAMYLCASSLSNYEQYFGPGTRLTVT.

This chain joins TRBV5-1 and TRBJ2-5, with TRBD1 matching 7 bases. CDR3 length: 14 residues. Germline V gene sequence: CDR1 SGHRS, CDR2 YFSETQ. After removal of 2 bases from V and 2 bases from J, the junction contained 3 bases not matched to a gene. Here the CDR3 reads CASSFRTGQETQYF. The CDR3 DNA follows: TGCGCCAGCAGCTTTAGGACAGGACAAGAGACCCAGTACTTC.